Each of the 2 T cell receptor beta chains below was sequenced from the same sample in a study of OX40 agonist ivuxolimab in advanced cancers. Libraries were prepared by immunoSEQ multiplex PCR; TCRdb keeps only in-frame clonotypes and omits some of them. The sample carries about 35,000 clones, 79% recorded once. Sequencing was performed on CD4+ or CD8+ T cells sorted from blood, taken in a trial of the OX40 agonist ivuxolimab. The receptors were sampled from an adult with an advanced solid tumor such as melanoma, head and neck, liver or kidney cancer.

The CDR3 sequence is CAWSHRGQYEKLFF. The CDR3 nucleotides are TGTGCCTGGAGTCACAGGGGGCAGTATGAAAAACTGTTTTTT. This chain joins TRBV30 and TRBJ1-4; 9 bases are a match to TRBD1. The V and J ends lost 2 bases and 6 bases, in that order; junction bases with no gene match: 4. This CDR3 spans 14 amino acids. Per germline, CDR1 GTSNPN and CDR2 SVGIG (reference sequence).

The chain is built from TRBV7-9 and TRBJ2-1, with D possibly matching TRBD1 (6 bases). V lost 5 bases to trimming and J lost 2 bases, with 10 bases between them. The CDR3 is 14 residues long. Germline V CDR1 and CDR2: SEHNR, FQNEAQ (reference sequence). CDR3 coding DNA: TGTGCCAGCAGCGAAGGACAGACCTACAATGAGCAGTTCTTC. This encodes CASSEGQTYNEQFF.